The 15 T cell receptor beta chains presented below share a single source sample, sequenced in a study of T cell repertoires in cytomegalovirus infection. What these receptors recognize is not known. MiXCR was run by TCRdb on the reads, yielding one entry per CDR3 protein. Here the sample spans about 920,000 distinct CDR3 sequences, roughly 31% being singletons. The specimen comprised cultured CD8+ T cells from PBMCs, sampled from culture after CMV antigen stimulation. These receptors were collected from a human donor in good health (CMV status not recorded). Some clones in this sample may be carry-over from other donors' samples.

This rearrangement joins TRBV20-1 to TRBJ2-2; 10 nucleotides align to TRBD2. The CDR3 extends over 17 amino acids. V lost 6 bases to trimming and J lost 1 base; unmatched junction nucleotides: 11. Germline V gives CDR1 DFQATT, CDR2 SNEGSKA (reference sequence). The CDR3 is CSARVDSGGKNTGELFF. In nucleotides, the CDR3 is TGCAGTGCCAGGGTTGATAGCGGGGGGAAGAACACCGGGGAGCTGTTTTTT.

This clonotype has more than one count but fewer than ten. J is TRBJ2-2 and V is TRBV5-6; D possibly corresponds to TRBD1 (6 bases). Germline-derived CDR1 and CDR2 are SGHDT and YYEEEE. V was trimmed by 0 bases and J by 6 bases, leaving 9 bases between them. The CDR3 has 14 residues. As DNA, the CDR3 is TGTGCCAGCAGCTTGGGCAGGGGAGCCGGGGAGCTGTTTTTT. It yields the protein CASSLGRGAGELFF.

The chain carries TRBV4-1 and TRBJ2-2; 9 positions agree with TRBD2. From germline, CDR1 is MGHRA and CDR2 YSYEKL. The CDR3 contains 17 residues. V lost 4 bases, J lost 0 bases, and 6 bases stayed unmatched. CDR3: CASSPWASGANTGELFF. The CDR3 DNA reads TGCGCCAGCAGCCCCTGGGCTAGCGGGGCGAACACCGGGGAGCTGTTTTTT.

The chain joins TRBV5-5 to TRBJ1-1; no reliable D call. The CDR3 consists of 16 residues. Looked up from germline, CDR1 is SGHKS and CDR2 is YYEKEE (reference sequence). Deletions cut 5 bases from V and 1 base from J, with 18 bases between. CDR3 sequence reads: CASRPSGGTPNTEAFF. DNA for the CDR3: TGTGCCAGCAGACCATCCGGTGGAACACCGAACACTGAAGCTTTCTTT.

The V call is TRBV5-5, the J call TRBJ1-6, with a tentative D call TRBD1 (6 bases). The CDR3 spans 17 residues. From germline, CDR1 is SGHKS and CDR2 YYEKEE (reference sequence). V was shortened by 0 bases and J by 7 bases, with 17 bases between the two germline ends. The CDR3 DNA is TGTGCCAGCAGCTTGGCGGGTTTTACAGGGCTGAATTCACCCCTCCACTTT. It encodes CASSLAGFTGLNSPLHF.

The V call is TRBV12-3 or TRBV12-4, the J call TRBJ2-1; D ambiguous. V lost 5 bases to trimming and J lost 8 bases, with 16 bases between them. CDR3 size: 14 residues. The CDR3 DNA reads as TGTGCCAGCAGTCCGCCGGGTCTCGGAGATGAGCAGTTCTTC. Residues: CASSPPGLGDEQFF.

This clonotype has more than one count but fewer than ten. The rearrangement links TRBV19 to TRBJ2-7, with 7 nucleotides matching TRBD2. The CDR3 has 14 amino acids. J lost 0 bases, V lost 8 bases, and 7 bases had no gene match. Germline values: CDR1 LNHDA, CDR2 SQIVND (reference sequence). CDR3 sequence: CASRSGFPSYEQYF. CDR3 in DNA: TGTGCCAGTCGTAGCGGGTTCCCCTCCTACGAGCAGTACTTC. The full variable domain, in which reference TRBV19 and TRBJ2-7 provide the parts outside the CDR3, is DGGITQSPKYLFRKEGQNVTLSCEQNLNHDAMYWYRQDPGQGLRLIYYSQIVNDFQKGDIAEGYSVSREKKESFPLTVTSAQKNPTAFYLCASRSGFPSYEQYFGPGTRLTVT.

This chain links TRBV7-6 with TRBJ1-1, with 7 nucleotides matching TRBD1. CDR1 and CDR2 (germline): SGHVS, FNYEAQ. The CDR3 extends over 15 amino acids. The junction had 8 bases not matched to a gene; V was cut back by 0 bases and J by 7 bases. CDR3 loop: CASSLALGDRIEAFF. In DNA form, the CDR3 reads TGTGCCAGCAGCTTAGCGTTGGGGGACAGAATTGAAGCTTTCTTT.

The gene calls are TRBV20-1 and TRBJ2-5; TRBD2 is a possible D gene (6 bases). The CDR3 is made up of 16 amino acids. Germline V gene sequence: CDR1 DFQATT, CDR2 SNEGSKA (reference sequence). Trimming took off 0 bases at V and 4 bases at J, with 18 bases between the two ends. CDR3 sequence (DNA): TGCAGTGCTAGAGATTTCGTAGCGGAGACGGGAGAGACCCAGTACTTC. Translation gives CSARDFVAETGETQYF.

This sequence joins TRBV20-1 and TRBJ1-1, with 7 bases matching TRBD1. The CDR3 sequence is 13 residues long. Germline V gives CDR1 DFQATT, CDR2 SNEGSKA (reference sequence). V gave up 5 bases and J gave up 5 bases; unmatched junction bases: 8. Written as DNA, the CDR3 is TGCAGTGCTGGCAGGGGGTATACTACTGAAGCTTTCTTT. Its translation: CSAGRGYTTEAFF.

This clonotype was found a few times. V gene TRBV28 combines with J gene TRBJ2-1; D gene ambiguous. Trimming shortened V by 7 bases and J by 4 bases, and 26 bases separated the two germline ends. The CDR3 is made up of 18 amino acids. Germline lookup yields CDR1 MDHEN and CDR2 SYDVKM. The CDR3 sequence is CASTSSDGSNPAYNEQFF. For the CDR3, the DNA is TGTGCCAGCACCTCCTCGGACGGCTCAAACCCGGCATACAATGAGCAGTTCTTC.

The genes are TRBV9 and TRBJ2-2; D is ambiguous. Trimming took off 4 bases at V and 3 bases at J, with 16 bases between the two ends. The CDR3 is made up of 16 amino acids. Germline V CDR1 and CDR2: SGDLS, YYNGEE. This CDR3 is CASSFDPRRDTGELFF. CDR3 in DNA: TGTGCCAGCAGCTTTGATCCCCGGAGAGACACCGGGGAGCTGTTTTTT.

The chain uses TRBV2 and TRBJ1-1; D uncertain. The V and J ends lost 2 bases and 1 base respectively, with 11 bases between them. Germline values: CDR1 SNHLY, CDR2 FYNNEI. The CDR3 loop spans 15 amino acids. CDR3 coding DNA: TGTGCCAGCAGTGAATGGCCGGGTGGGAACACTGAAGCTTTCTTT. Translated: CASSEWPGGNTEAFF.

This clonotype was recorded a few times. The rearrangement joins TRBV12-5 to TRBJ2-7; D tentatively fits TRBD1 or TRBD2 (6 bases each). V was pared by 6 bases and J by 2 bases, with 14 bases between. Germline CDR1 and CDR2: LGHNT and FRNRAP. CDR3 length equals 14 residues. CDR3 nucleotide sequence: TGTGCTAGTGGCCAAGGGGGGATTACCTACGAGCAGTACTTC. It encodes CASGQGGITYEQYF.

The chain has TRBV7-8 and TRBJ2-3, with TRBD1 identical over 8 bases. In germline, CDR1 is SGHVS, CDR2 FQNEAQ. V was clipped by 6 bases and J by 3 bases; unmatched bases: 11. This CDR3 is built from 16 residues. The CDR3 bases are TGTGCCAGCAGTCGGCCGGCAGGGGGCTGGACAGATACGCAGTATTTT. Residues: CASSRPAGGWTDTQYF. The full variable domain, completed using reference TRBV7-8 and TRBJ2-3, is GAGVSQSPRYKVAKRGQDVALRCDPISGHVSLFWYQQALGQGPEFLTYFQNEAQLDKSGLPSDRFFAERPEGSVSTLKIQRTQQEDSAVYLCASSRPAGGWTDTQYFGPGTRLTVL.